This T cell receptor (beta chain) was retrieved from a study of blood T cell repertoires in COVID-19. There are 15 residues in the CDR3. Germline CDR1 reads KGHDR; CDR2 reads SFDVKD. Trimming took off 5 bases at V and 3 bases at J, with 14 bases between the two ends. Method: immunoSEQ multiplex PCR; TCRdb's copy keeps in-frame clones and lacks some. The sample carries some 100,000 clones, roughly nine tenths recorded once. The specimen sequenced was peripheral blood. This TCR was recovered from a man aged 45 to 65 with acute or convalescent COVID-19. This rearrangement joins TRBV24-1 to TRBJ2-3, with D tentatively TRBD2 (6 bases). CDR3 amino acids: CATSVPGLGTDTQYF. CDR3 DNA sequence: TGTGCCACCAGTGTCCCGGGACTCGGAACAGATACGCAGTATTTT.